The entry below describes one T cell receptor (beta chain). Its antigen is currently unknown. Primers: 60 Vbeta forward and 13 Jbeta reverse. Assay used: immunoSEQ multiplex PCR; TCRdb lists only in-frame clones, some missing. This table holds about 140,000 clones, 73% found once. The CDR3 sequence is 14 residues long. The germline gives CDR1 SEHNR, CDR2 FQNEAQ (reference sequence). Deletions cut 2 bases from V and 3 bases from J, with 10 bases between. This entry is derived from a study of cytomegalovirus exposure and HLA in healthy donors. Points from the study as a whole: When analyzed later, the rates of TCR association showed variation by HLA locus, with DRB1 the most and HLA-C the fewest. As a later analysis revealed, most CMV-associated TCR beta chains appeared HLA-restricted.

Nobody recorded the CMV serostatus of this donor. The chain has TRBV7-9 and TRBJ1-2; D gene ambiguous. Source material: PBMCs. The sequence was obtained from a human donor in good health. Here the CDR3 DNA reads TGTGCCAGCAGCTTAAGGAGAGATGACTATGGCTACACCTTC. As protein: CASSLRRDDYGYTF.